The 31 T cell receptor beta chains presented below share a single source sample, sequenced in a study of T-cell memory formation after mild COVID-19. TCRdb called the 5' RACE reads again in MiXCR, with one record for every CDR3 protein. The table has about 500,000 distinct CDR3 sequences, roughly 20% seen once. Material for sequencing was PBMCs or a T cell subset sorted from them (not recorded which). These receptors came from an adult woman who had mild COVID-19 (a few samples of this study predate the infection). Cell type and time point are not known.

The V gene is TRBV14, the J gene TRBJ2-3; D tentatively reads TRBD1 or TRBD2 (5 bases each). The germline CDR1 and CDR2 sequences are SGHDN and FVKESK. The CDR3 loop spans 15 amino acids. V lost 2 bases and J 2 bases, leaving 11 bases between the germline ends. CDR3: CASSQRDGPTDTQYF. The CDR3 DNA reads as TGTGCCAGCAGCCAACGGGACGGCCCCACAGATACGCAGTATTTT.

The V call is TRBV29-1, the J call TRBJ2-3, with a possible D match to TRBD1 (6 bases). CDR1 is SQVTM and CDR2 is ANQGSEA in the germline V gene. The CDR3 has 14 amino acids. With 4 bases removed from V and 1 base from J, the gap between germline ends came to 12 bases. The CDR3 reads CSVARQAGTDTQYF. In nucleotides, the CDR3 is TGCAGCGTTGCCCGACAGGCCGGCACAGATACGCAGTATTTT.

This clonotype occurred once. The chain combines TRBV28 with TRBJ1-1; perhaps TRBD1 as D (6 bases). The germline gives CDR1 MDHEN, CDR2 SYDVKM. V lost 2 bases and J lost 3, with 10 bases in between. CDR3 length equals 14 residues. CDR3 sequence: CASSLVQGYTEAFF. CDR3 DNA: TGTGCCAGCAGTTTAGTCCAGGGGTACACTGAAGCTTTCTTT.

This chain connects TRBV25-1 to TRBJ2-2; a possible D gene is TRBD1 (6 bases). The germline V gene has CDR1 MGHDK and CDR2 SYGVNS. Trimming stripped 8 bases from V and 5 bases from J, with 18 bases between. The CDR3 spans 15 residues. CDR3 DNA sequence: TGTGCCAGCGGACAGCCGCTGGGGGATACCGGGGAGCTGTTTTTT. Its translation is CASGQPLGDTGELFF.

V usage is TRBV7-9 and J usage is TRBJ2-2, with 7 bases fitting TRBD1. The CDR3 extends over 14 amino acids. Unmatched junction bases numbered 6, after V lost 9 bases and J lost 2 bases. Germline V gives CDR1 SEHNR, CDR2 FQNEAQ (reference sequence). Written as DNA, the CDR3 is TGTGCCAGTCGAACAGGGGTAAACACCGGGGAGCTGTTTTTT. Residues: CASRTGVNTGELFF.

The chain links TRBV4-1 to TRBJ2-3; maybe TRBD2 (6 bases). Trimming left V 4 bases short and J 0 bases short, with 17 bases between. Germline V gene lookup returns CDR1 MGHRA and CDR2 YSYEKL. The length of the CDR3 is 17 residues. As DNA, the CDR3 is TGCGCCAGCAGCCCCTTCGGGGGAAGTGCTAGCACAGATACGCAGTATTTT. It encodes CASSPFGGSASTDTQYF.

The CDR3 here is CASSFGTGAEAFF. The DNA for the CDR3 is TGTGCCAGCAGCTTTGGGACAGGAGCTGAAGCTTTCTTT. The V and J genes are TRBV5-6 and TRBJ1-1; 8 bases fit TRBD1. V lost 2 bases to trimming and J lost 6 bases; unmatched junction nucleotides: 3. The CDR3 runs 13 residues. The V gene's germline CDR1 is SGHDT and CDR2 YYEEEE.

Only a few counts were recorded for this clonotype. The chain employs TRBV18 and TRBJ2-7; no reliable D call. V was shortened by 5 bases and J by 6 bases, with 23 bases between the two germline ends. CDR1 is KGHSH and CDR2 is LQKENI in the germline V gene. The CDR3 is 16 residues long. CDR3: CASSTPDQPVVSEQYF. In DNA, the CDR3 is TGTGCCAGCTCAACGCCGGACCAGCCCGTTGTATCCGAGCAGTACTTC.

V gene TRBV28 combines with J gene TRBJ1-6; TRBD1 might be the D (5 bases). Germline lookup yields CDR1 MDHEN and CDR2 SYDVKM. With 2 bases removed from V and 9 bases from J, the gap between germline ends came to 20 bases. The CDR3 loop spans 17 amino acids. This CDR3 is CASSLSYGGFGASPLHF. DNA of the CDR3: TGTGCCAGCAGTTTAAGTTACGGGGGTTTTGGCGCTTCACCCCTCCACTTT.

The V gene is TRBV19, the J gene TRBJ2-7, with D hard to call. Germline CDR1 is LNHDA and CDR2 is SQIVND (reference sequence). CDR3 length equals 12 residues. V was shortened by 9 bases and J by 3 bases, with 12 bases between the two germline ends. The CDR3 protein is CASGPGNYEQYF. CDR3 coding DNA: TGTGCCAGCGGACCGGGTAACTACGAGCAGTACTTC.

The chain combines TRBV5-1 with TRBJ2-3; D perhaps matches TRBD2 (5 bases). With 6 bases removed from V and 6 bases from J, the gap between germline ends came to 11 bases. The CDR3 spans 12 residues. CDR1 is SGHRS and CDR2 is YFSETQ in the germline V gene. The CDR3 nucleotides read TGCGCCAGCACCTCCGGAGGCGATACGCAGTATTTT. Its protein product is CASTSGGDTQYF. The full variable domain, with the rest looked up from reference TRBV5-1 and TRBJ2-3, is KAGVTQTPRYLIKTRGQQVTLSCSPISGHRSVSWYQQTPGQGLQFLFEYFSETQRNKGNFPGRFSGRQFSNSRSEMNVSTLELGDSALYLCASTSGGDTQYFGPGTRLTVL.

This clonotype showed up just a few times. The chain carries TRBV7-9 and TRBJ1-2; unclear D gene. V lost 4 bases, J lost 4 bases, and 13 bases lay in between. CDR1 is SEHNR, CDR2 FQNEAQ, per germline (reference sequence). This CDR3 contains 14 residues. CDR3 DNA sequence: TGTGCCAGCAGCTCCCCGGTTCTGAGCTATGGCTACACCTTC. Its translation is CASSSPVLSYGYTF.

J is TRBJ2-7 and V is TRBV4-2, with TRBD1 matching over 7 bases. Germline CDR1 and CDR2: LGHNA and YNFKEQ. Germline trimming cut 0 bases from V and 4 bases from J; bases unmatched to any gene: 6. CDR3 size: 15 residues. CDR3 coding DNA: TGTGCCAGCAGCCAAGAAGGCGGACAGGCTTACGAGCAGTACTTC. Translating gives CASSQEGGQAYEQYF.

This sequence joins TRBV4-3 and TRBJ2-1; TRBD2 aligns across 9 bases. This CDR3 contains 16 residues. V shed 3 bases, J shed 5 bases, and the junction held 8 bases outside the gene matches. The germline V gene encodes CDR1 LGHNA and CDR2 YSLEER. CDR3 DNA sequence: TGCGCCAGCAGCCATCTAGCGGGAAAGGGAGACAATGAGCAGTTCTTC. It is translated as CASSHLAGKGDNEQFF.

The chain combines TRBV7-3 with TRBJ2-1; D gene uncertain. This CDR3 region has 13 residues. CDR1 is SGHTA, CDR2 FQGTGA, per germline. Trimming stripped 1 base from V and 11 bases from J, with 12 bases between. The CDR3, as DNA: TGTGCCAGCAGCTTAAGACGGAGCGAACAGCAGTTCTTC. This gives the protein CASSLRRSEQQFF.

The rearrangement joins TRBV7-6 to TRBJ2-1, with 12 positions matching TRBD2. Per germline, CDR1 SGHVS and CDR2 FNYEAQ. The trim removed 4 bases at V and 7 bases at J, leaving 5 bases unmatched. The CDR3 is 15 amino acids. In DNA form, the CDR3 reads TGTGCCAGCAGCTGGCTAGCGGGGGGGCCGAATGAGCAGTTCTTC. This codes for CASSWLAGGPNEQFF. Drawing the rest from reference TRBV7-6 and TRBJ2-1, the complete variable domain is GAGVSQSPRYKVTKRGQDVALRCDPISGHVSLYWYRQALGQGPEFLTYFNYEAQQDKSGLPNDRFSAERPEGSISTLTIQRTEQRDSAMYRCASSWLAGGPNEQFFGPGTRLTVL.

This clonotype has at least ten counts. The junction shows a germline mismatch at one end, possibly a read error. This chain connects TRBV5-1 to TRBJ2-3; TRBD2 aligns across 10 bases. CDR3 length equals 14 residues. Per the germline V gene, CDR1 is SGHRS and CDR2 is YFSETQ. Here the CDR3 DNA reads TGTGCCAGCAGCCTAGCGGGGGGCACAGATACGCAGTATTTT. Its translation is CASSLAGGTDTQYF.

This clonotype was observed many times. The chain links TRBV7-6 to TRBJ2-7, with D tentatively TRBD1 (5 bases). The germline gives CDR1 SGHVS, CDR2 FNYEAQ. V lost 5 bases to trimming and J lost 6 bases, with 8 bases between them. The CDR3 loop spans 11 amino acids. This CDR3 reads CASSDTGEQYF. CDR3 in DNA: TGTGCCAGCAGCGACACAGGCGAGCAGTACTTC.

V is TRBV20-1 and J is TRBJ2-3, with 10 bases that match TRBD2. CDR1 is DFQATT, CDR2 SNEGSKA, per germline (reference sequence). CDR3 size: 15 residues. V trimming: 3 bases; J trimming: 4 bases; junction bases outside the gene matches: 7. The CDR3 here is CSASVLAGASDTQYF. The CDR3 region has the DNA TGCAGTGCTAGTGTTCTAGCGGGAGCTTCAGATACGCAGTATTTT.

This clonotype came up a few times. V usage is TRBV7-9 and J usage is TRBJ1-2, with a possible D match to TRBD1 (5 bases). The V end was cut by 4 bases, the J end by 3 bases, with 15 bases between. Germline lookup yields CDR1 SEHNR and CDR2 FQNEAQ (reference sequence). This CDR3 region has 15 residues. The CDR3 protein is CASSSLNWDYYGYTF. The DNA for the CDR3 is TGTGCCAGCAGCTCATTAAATTGGGACTACTATGGCTACACCTTC.

The CDR3: CSAPVSRILETQYF. The CDR3, as DNA: TGCAGTGCCCCCGTCTCTAGAATACTAGAGACCCAGTACTTC. The V and J genes are TRBV20-1 and TRBJ2-5, with D unclear. Between the trimmed V and J ends, which lost 6 bases and 4 bases, there was a span of 18 bases. The CDR3 sequence is 14 residues long. The V gene's germline CDR1 is DFQATT and CDR2 SNEGSKA (reference sequence).

The chain combines TRBV12-3 or TRBV12-4 with TRBJ2-1, with TRBD2 matching 8 bases. CDR3 length: 14 residues. V lost 7 bases to trimming and J lost 2 bases; unmatched junction nucleotides: 4. The CDR3 coding sequence is TGTGCCAGCAACCCAGCGGGGGCCTACAATGAGCAGTTCTTC. Amino acid sequence: CASNPAGAYNEQFF.

The chain is built from TRBV24-1 and TRBJ2-5; 9 bases line up with TRBD2. CDR1 is KGHDR and CDR2 is SFDVKD in the germline V gene. The CDR3 covers 16 residues. V shed 1 base and J 5 bases; nucleotides not matched to a gene: 7. The CDR3 is CATSDFLRGRAETQYF. As DNA, the CDR3 is TGTGCCACCAGTGATTTTCTACGCGGGAGGGCCGAGACCCAGTACTTC.

As DNA, the CDR3 is TGCGCCAGCAGCTTGTTGGGGGCTATCGTCAGGGATAGCAATCAGCCCCAGCATTTT. Its protein is CASSLLGAIVRDSNQPQHF. The chain carries TRBV5-1 and TRBJ1-5, with TRBD1 as a possible D gene (6 bases). The CDR3 is made up of 19 amino acids. Trimming took 1 base from V and 0 from J, leaving 20 bases between them. Germline CDR1 and CDR2: SGHRS and YFSETQ. Complete variable domain (other parts from reference TRBV5-1 and TRBJ1-5): KAGVTQTPRYLIKTRGQQVTLSCSPISGHRSVSWYQQTPGQGLQFLFEYFSETQRNKGNFPGRFSGRQFSNSRSEMNVSTLELGDSALYLCASSLLGAIVRDSNQPQHFGDGTRLSIL.

A few counts support this clonotype. V is TRBV29-1 and J is TRBJ1-2; 10 nucleotides match TRBD1. The CDR3 has 14 residues. After removal of 4 bases from V and 8 bases from J, the junction contained 10 bases not matched to a gene. CDR1 and CDR2 (germline): SQVTM, ANQGSEA. CDR3 sequence (DNA): TGCAGCGTTGGACAGGGGGCTCTAAGTTCCGGCTACACCTTC. As protein: CSVGQGALSSGYTF.

This clonotype was recorded at least ten times. This rearrangement joins TRBV5-6 to TRBJ1-5; D perhaps matches TRBD1 (6 bases). The CDR3 contains 14 residues. Trimming stripped 4 bases from V and 6 bases from J, with 14 bases between. CDR1 is SGHDT, CDR2 YYEEEE, per germline. The CDR3 here is CASSRPGVGQPQHF. CDR3 sequence (DNA): TGTGCCAGCAGCCGACCAGGGGTGGGTCAGCCCCAGCATTTT. The full variable domain, in which reference TRBV5-6 and TRBJ1-5 provide the parts outside the CDR3, is DAGVTQSPTHLIKTRGQQVTLRCSPKSGHDTVSWYQQALGQGPQFIFQYYEEEERQRGNFPDRFSGHQFPNYSSELNVNALLLGDSALYLCASSRPGVGQPQHFGDGTRLSIL.

The chain has TRBV12-3 or TRBV12-4 and TRBJ2-1; D is unresolved. Between the trimmed V and J ends, which lost 5 bases and 2 bases, there was a span of 10 bases. The CDR3 totals 14 residues. CDR3 sequence reads: CASSMDATYNEQFF. CDR3 bases: TGTGCCAGCAGTATGGACGCCACCTACAATGAGCAGTTCTTC.

The CDR3 reads CASSQGLAGDYNEQFF. The CDR3 bases are TGTGCCAGCAGCCAGGGACTAGCGGGTGACTACAATGAGCAGTTCTTC. V gene TRBV7-9 combines with J gene TRBJ2-1; 12 positions agree with TRBD2. Per the germline V gene, CDR1 is SEHNR and CDR2 is FQNEAQ (reference sequence). The CDR3 covers 16 residues. Germline trimming cut 5 bases from V and 3 bases from J; bases unmatched to any gene: 5.

This sequence joins TRBV7-6 and TRBJ1-2; 10 positions match TRBD1. The junction had 9 bases not matched to a gene; V was cut back by 5 bases and J by 3 bases. The germline V gene has CDR1 SGHVS and CDR2 FNYEAQ. The CDR3 contains 16 residues. The CDR3 nucleotides are TGTGCCAGCAGCCCCGAACCGGGACAGGGGCACTATGGCTACACCTTC. This translates into CASSPEPGQGHYGYTF.

This clonotype was detected only a few times. V is TRBV27 and J is TRBJ1-2; maybe TRBD1 (5 bases). The CDR3 spans 15 residues. V dropped 4 bases and J dropped 7 bases, with 19 bases sitting between them. Germline V CDR1 and CDR2: MNHEY, SMNVEV (reference sequence). CDR3 in amino acids: CASSSTTAPTRGYTF. CDR3 nucleotides: TGTGCCAGCAGTTCCACGACAGCTCCGACTCGTGGCTACACCTTC.

This clonotype was seen a handful of times. The rearrangement joins TRBV5-1 to TRBJ2-3; 11 nucleotides align to TRBD2. The trim removed 3 bases at V and 2 bases at J, leaving 8 bases unmatched. In germline, CDR1 is SGHRS, CDR2 YFSETQ. The CDR3 is 17 residues long. The CDR3 region has the DNA TGCGCCAGCAGCTCGGGCCGGACTAGCGGGTACACAGATACGCAGTATTTT. It codes for CASSSGRTSGYTDTQYF.